The 15 T cell receptor beta chains below were found in one sample sequenced in a study of shared clonotypes between healthy human individuals. Some clones are missing from TCRdb's copy, which holds only in-frame ones; the method was immunoSEQ multiplex PCR. This table has 2 million to 2.5 million clones, roughly 95% appearing once. Sequenced: naive CD4+ T cells sorted from blood. Subset here: CD45RA+ positively selected. These receptor sequences come from a man aged 18 to 30 in good health.

The gene calls are TRBV7-9 and TRBJ2-1; the match to TRBD2 covers 10 bases. The V gene end was trimmed by 3 bases and the J gene end by 0 bases; junction bases not matched to a gene: 8. The length of the CDR3 is 18 residues. The germline gives CDR1 SEHNR, CDR2 FQNEAQ (reference sequence). The CDR3 region is CASSFVLAGIGSYNEQFF. CDR3 sequence (DNA): TGTGCCAGCAGCTTTGTACTAGCGGGAATAGGCTCCTACAATGAGCAGTTCTTC.

V and J are TRBV11-3 and TRBJ2-1; D remains unclear. CDR3 length: 13 residues. CDR1 is SGHNT, CDR2 YENEEA, per germline. V lost 3 bases and J 6 bases, leaving 9 bases between the germline ends. This CDR3 reads CASSFGPANEQFF. The DNA for the CDR3 is TGTGCCAGCAGCTTTGGGCCCGCCAATGAGCAGTTCTTC.

DNA for the CDR3: TGTGCCAGCACCCAAGGGGGGCCGTACGAGCAGTACTTC. Amino acid sequence: CASTQGGPYEQYF. The chain is built from TRBV6-5 and TRBJ2-7, with D perhaps matching TRBD1 or TRBD2 (6 bases each). The germline V gene encodes CDR1 MNHEY and CDR2 SVGAGI. V was cut by 7 bases and J by 4 bases, with 14 bases left in between. The CDR3 loop spans 13 amino acids.

The chain carries TRBV5-4 and TRBJ2-7, with TRBD1 matching 7 bases. The CDR3 spans 14 residues. The germline CDR1 and CDR2 sequences are SGHNT and YYREEE (reference sequence). With V trimmed by 3 bases and J by 3 bases, 6 bases remained unmatched. The CDR3 nucleotides are TGTGCCAGCAGCTGGGACAGTCCTAGCTACGAGCAGTACTTC. It translates to CASSWDSPSYEQYF.

In the case of this clone: The sample holds other DNA sequences that translate to the same CDR3. The rearrangement links TRBV6-1 to TRBJ1-5; D remains ambiguous. This CDR3 has 14 residues. Germline values: CDR1 MNHNS, CDR2 SASEGT. The germline V and J ends were trimmed by 0 bases and 4 bases, with 7 bases remaining between them. The CDR3 bases are TGTGCCAGCAGTGAAGCTAGAGGAAATCAGCCCCAGCATTTT. Its protein product is CASSEARGNQPQHF.

This rearrangement joins TRBV6-6 to TRBJ2-7; 9 bases are shared with TRBD1. The germline CDR1 and CDR2 sequences are MNHNY and SVGAGI (reference sequence). This CDR3 is 13 amino acids long. The V and J ends lost 11 bases and 5 bases, in that order; junction bases with no gene match: 10. The CDR3 reads CASTGTGIHEQYF. The CDR3 nucleotides are TGTGCCTCCACCGGGACAGGGATCCACGAGCAGTACTTC.

The chain uses TRBV10-1 and TRBJ2-1, with 8 bases identical to TRBD2. The CDR3 sequence is 16 residues long. CDR1 and CDR2 (germline): WNHNN, SYGVQD (reference sequence). The V and J ends lost 2 bases and 10 bases, in that order; junction bases with no gene match: 13. CDR3 coding DNA: TGCGCCAGCAGTGAGGGCGCGCCGGGGGGGCCCCAAGAGCAGTTCTTC. Translating it yields CASSEGAPGGPQEQFF.

This chain joins TRBV18 and TRBJ2-7; 8 bases are shared with TRBD1. Germline loops: CDR1 KGHSH, CDR2 LQKENI. V lost 3 bases, J lost 1 base, and 2 bases stayed unmatched. This CDR3 region has 14 residues. The CDR3 reads CASSPTGESYEQYF. CDR3 nucleotide sequence: TGTGCCAGCTCACCGACAGGGGAATCCTACGAGCAGTACTTC.

This chain uses TRBV27 with TRBJ2-1; D is uncertain. Between the trimmed V and J ends, which lost 9 bases and 0 bases, there was a span of 15 bases. Germline V lookup: CDR1 MNHEY, CDR2 SMNVEV (reference sequence). The CDR3 length is 15 residues. CDR3 DNA: TGTGCCAGTCTCCCGGGTCCGAGCTCCTACAATGAGCAGTTCTTC. Translating gives CASLPGPSSYNEQFF.

This clone has just one count. The chain carries TRBV9 and TRBJ2-2; 7 bases agree with TRBD2. Germline trimming cut 0 bases from V and 3 bases from J; bases unmatched to any gene: 8. The germline gives CDR1 SGDLS, CDR2 YYNGEE. The CDR3 length is 17 residues. CDR3 coding DNA: TGTGCCAGCAGCGTAGAACCGTCGCGGGAGTACACCGGGGAGCTGTTTTTT. This encodes CASSVEPSREYTGELFF.

CDR3 loop: CASSFGYQKYSNQPQHF. DNA for the CDR3: TGTGCCAGCAGCTTTGGATATCAGAAGTATAGCAATCAGCCCCAGCATTTT. The gene calls are TRBV5-4 and TRBJ1-5, with D hard to call. CDR1 SGHNT and CDR2 YYREEE come from the germline V gene (reference sequence). CDR3 length: 17 amino acids. The V gene lost 2 bases and the J gene lost 0 bases, with 15 bases spanning the gap.

The chain recombines TRBV10-3 with TRBJ2-1, with D unclear. The V gene lost 5 bases and the J gene lost 8 bases, with 13 bases spanning the gap. Per germline, CDR1 ENHRY and CDR2 SYGVKD. The CDR3 runs 13 residues. CDR3 sequence (DNA): TGTGCCATCAGTATCGACATTCCCCATGAGCAGTTCTTC. Its translation is CAISIDIPHEQFF.

This chain joins TRBV5-1 and TRBJ2-6; no firm D call. Germline-derived CDR1 and CDR2 are SGHRS and YFSETQ. The CDR3 has 13 residues. V lost 7 bases, J lost 3 bases, and 8 bases lay in between. CDR3 coding DNA: TGCGCCAGCGGGGTCGGTGGGGCCAACGTCCTGACTTTC. Its translation: CASGVGGANVLTF.

This clone was seen just once. This rearrangement joins TRBV6-1 to TRBJ1-1, with 7 bases identical to TRBD1. The trim removed 4 bases at V and 1 base at J, leaving 3 bases unmatched. The length of the CDR3 is 14 residues. The germline V gene encodes CDR1 MNHNS and CDR2 SASEGT. The CDR3 is CASSGQGWNTEAFF. CDR3 nucleotide sequence: TGTGCCAGCAGTGGACAGGGTTGGAACACTGAAGCTTTCTTT.

The V call is TRBV7-2, the J call TRBJ2-2; no clear D gene. Germline loops: CDR1 SGHTA, CDR2 FQGNSA. CDR3 size: 15 residues. The V end was cut by 1 base, the J end by 8 bases, with 14 bases between. The CDR3 here is CASSLVGGPGGELFF. CDR3 bases: TGTGCCAGCAGCTTAGTTGGTGGGCCAGGTGGGGAGCTGTTTTTT.